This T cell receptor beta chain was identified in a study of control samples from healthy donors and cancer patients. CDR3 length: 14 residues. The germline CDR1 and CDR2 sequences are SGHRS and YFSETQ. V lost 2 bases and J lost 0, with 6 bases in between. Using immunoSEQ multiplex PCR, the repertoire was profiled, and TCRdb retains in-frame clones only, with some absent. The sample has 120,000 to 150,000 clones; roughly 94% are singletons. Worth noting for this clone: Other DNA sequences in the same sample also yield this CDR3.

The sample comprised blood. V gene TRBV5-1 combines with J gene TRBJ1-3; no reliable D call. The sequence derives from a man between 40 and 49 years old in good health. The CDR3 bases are TGCGCCAGCAGCTTAGGGAGCTCTGGAAACACCATATATTTT. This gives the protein CASSLGSSGNTIYF.